This T cell receptor (beta chain) appears in the sequencing data of a study of shared clonotypes between healthy human individuals (dated by TCRdb to the early 2020s). In terms of the full investigation: The cohort comprised two women and three men aged 18 to 49 years. For each donor, three plates each were used for CD4 naive and CD4 memory, two plates were used for CD8 naive, and one plate was used for CD8 memory. To estimate repertoire size and how much clonotypes are shared between individuals, the study performed deep sequencing of blood TCR repertoires from roughly five healthy adults. To increase sequencing depth and limit assay-specific biases, TCR repertoire library preparation and sequencing were carried out by different laboratories using diverse techniques. Leukapheresis yielded between about 0.85 and 10 billion PBMCs per donor.

Worth noting for this clone: Which antigen it targets is not known. No base qualities exist here, and no much larger clone lies one base off it.

Using the deep immunoSEQ assay, TCR CDR3 regions were amplified from genomic DNA by multiplex PCR. Extracted genomic DNA from each cell subset was distributed evenly across all wells of several immunoSEQ 96-well plates, and each plate was treated as a replicate. For sorted subsets, approximately 210 ng genomic DNA, equal to tens of thousands of T cell genomes, was loaded into each replicate PCR. The purified libraries were quantified using a Qubit 3.0 fluorometer, sized with a Bioanalyzer 2100, and then quantified again using the KAPA Library Quantification kit. A separate single-read 150-cycle Illumina NextSeq 550 flow cell was used to sequence each immunoSEQ 96-well plate. As for the original processing: Because the immunoSEQ output included only junctional sequences and no quality scores, the filtering could not be the same as the filtering used for full-length reads. Sequences were annotated with PyIR, a Python wrapper for IgBLAST v1.9, and V/J genes and CDR3 were assigned using IMGT germline references. Any read was removed if the V/J assignment was weak (E-value above 1e-6), the CDR3 was missing, or the read contained stop codons, out-of-frame junctions, or ambiguous translated residues. V3J clonotypes were defined by identical inferred V gene, J gene, and CDR3 amino acid sequence. Percentage overlap between repertoires was computed as shared unique clonotypes divided by the size of the smaller repertoire. Repertoire richness was assessed with RTK rarefaction, the Chao1 estimator, and Recon v2.1 estimates of unobserved clonotypes. For all TCRbeta clonotypes obtained by the gDNA method from a few donors, generation probabilities were computed with OLGA. This is the immuneACCESS table as TCRdb keeps it, with only in-frame sequences that have V and J called. A part of the clones is gone; compared with another copy, unresolved V genes explain less than half, and the rest is unexplained. Clone size and V and J calls were adopted from that table, with D and trimming inferred from the DNA. The sample table lists some 2,100,000 clones, around 95% of them with a count of one. The ten top clones hold 0.13% of the sample.

The paper as a whole reports these results and caveats: Only blood was sampled, and tissue TCR repertoires likely differ from those in blood. Incomplete sequencing was indicated by rarefaction of sorted-subset datasets, despite the large sequencing depth. Estimated clonotype richness was generally larger for naive than for memory subsets. Compared with non-shared clonotypes, the clonotypes found in all four sorted-subset donors had higher generation probabilities. Based on pairwise subsampling, the degree of clonotype sharing among donors was expected to be affected by sequencing depth. Because the study included a small number of donors, the genetic and exposure-history diversity represented was limited. Across a handful of donors, approximately 5% of naive CD4, approximately 3.5% of naive CD8, 2.3% of memory CD4, and about 0.44% of memory CD8 clonotypes were shared.

Trimming costs V 6 bases and J 8 bases, and their ends lie 8 bases apart. The CDR3, from cysteine to phenylalanine, totals 10 residues. The sequence is cut down to CDR3 DNA, 30 bases in frame from base 1. CDR1 SQVTM and CDR2 ANQGSEA are derived from the germline V gene. The donors were healthy, HIV-negative adults who had no recently reported acute infections or vaccinations. All donors were Caucasian adults living in Nashville, Tennessee, USA. CD4+ T cells were enriched through magnetic negative selection, after which naive cells were positively selected on CD45RA and the remaining negative fraction served as the memory subset. Blood was obtained by leukapheresis, after which PBMCs were separated by Ficoll-Histopaque density gradient centrifugation and cryopreserved in liquid nitrogen vapor phase. Analytical flow cytometry was used to check the purity and quantity of every magnetically sorted T cell population. From each sorted fraction, genomic DNA was isolated and quantified by UV absorbance on a Nanodrop 2000c.

This receptor was taken from a young man in good health. The chain joins TRBV29-1 to TRBJ2-1, with no D gene named confidently. Sequenced sample: naive CD4+ T cells sorted from blood. The cell subset or site tag for this specimen amounts to: CD45RA+ positively selected. For the CDR3, the sequence is CSVGFDEQFF. The sequenced DNA: TGCAGCGTGGGGTTCGATGAGCAGTTCTTC.